The entry below describes one TCR beta chain. The sample is drawn from a study of cytomegalovirus exposure and HLA in healthy donors. A multiplex PCR was run with 60 Vbeta primers and 13 Jbeta primers. Assay: immunoSEQ multiplex PCR; the TCRdb copy retains only in-frame clones and omits some. The profile shows over 150,000 clones, around 86% of them singletons. After removal of 1 base from V and 12 bases from J, the junction contained 18 bases not matched to a gene. This CDR3 spans 16 amino acids. From germline, CDR1 is GTSNPN and CDR2 SVGIG (reference sequence). The sequence was obtained from a girl aged 2 to 9 in good health and CMV-seropositive. The sample consisted of PBMCs. V gene TRBV30 combines with J gene TRBJ2-1; 7 bases fit TRBD2. The CDR3, as DNA: TGTGCCTGGAGTGACGGCGGGGCTAGCGGAAGTACTTCGCAGTTCTTC. Amino acids: CAWSDGGASGSTSQFF. The full variable domain, rest sourced from reference TRBV30 and TRBJ2-1, is SQTIHQWPATLVQPVGSPLSLECTVEGTSNPNLYWYRQAAGRGLQLLFYSVGIGQISSEVPQNLSASRPQDRQFILSSKKLLLSDSGFYLCAWSDGGASGSTSQFFGPGTRLTVL.